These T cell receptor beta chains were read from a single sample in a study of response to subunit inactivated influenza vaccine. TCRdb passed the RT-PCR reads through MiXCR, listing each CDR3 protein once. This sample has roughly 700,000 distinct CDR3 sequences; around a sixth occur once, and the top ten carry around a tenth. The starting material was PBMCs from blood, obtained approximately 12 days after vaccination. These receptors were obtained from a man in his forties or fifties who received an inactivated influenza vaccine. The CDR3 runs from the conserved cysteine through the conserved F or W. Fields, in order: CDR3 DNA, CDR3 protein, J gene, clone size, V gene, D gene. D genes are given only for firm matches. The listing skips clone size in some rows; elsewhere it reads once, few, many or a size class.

TGTGCCAGCAGCCAGGACAGCCCTTCCAGCAGAGATCAGCCCCAGCATTTT | CASSQDSPSSRDQPQHF | TRBJ1-5 | few | TRBV14 | -
TGTGCCAGCTCCCAGTTCCAAGACTTGGACACTGAAGCTTTCTTT | CASSQFQDLDTEAFF | TRBJ1-1 | - | TRBV18 | -
TGTGCCAGCAGTCCAGAGCCGGGACTAGCGGGGACCTTCTACGAGCAGTACTTC | CASSPEPGLAGTFYEQYF | TRBJ2-7 | few | TRBV27 | TRBD2
TGTGCCAGCAGCTTCCAGGACGGCGGTATGGAGCATTTT | CASSFQDGGMEHF | TRBJ1-5 | few | TRBV7-2 | -
TGTGCCAGCACCGCGGGGGCAGGAGGCTCTTACGAGCAGTACTTC | CASTAGAGGSYEQYF | TRBJ2-7 | few | TRBV7-9 | -
TGCGCCAGCAGTCAATCCAGGACGCAGTATTTT | CASSQSRTQYF | TRBJ2-3 | few | TRBV23-1 | -
TGCAGTGCTAGCCGGACGCGGTCCGTCAGCTACACCTTC | CSASRTRSVSYTF | TRBJ1-2 | - | TRBV20-1 | -
TGTGCCAGCAGTTTAGGCAACCCCTATGGCTACACCTTC | CASSLGNPYGYTF | TRBJ1-2 | - | TRBV28 | -
TGTGCCAGCAGCTTGCGACTACTCACCGGGGAGCTGTTTTTT | CASSLRLLTGELFF | TRBJ2-2 | few | TRBV5-6 | -
TGTGCCAGTATCCAGACGGCCGGTAGCAATCAGCCCCAGCATTTT | CASIQTAGSNQPQHF | TRBJ1-5 | few | TRBV19 | -
TGTGCCAGCAGCTATTACGGGACTCGTAACAATGAGCAGTTCTTC | CASSYYGTRNNEQFF | TRBJ2-1 | - | TRBV7-2 | -
TGTGCCAGCAGCCAAGATCAGGGGACAGGGGATTCACCCCTCCACTTT | CASSQDQGTGDSPLHF | TRBJ1-6 | - | TRBV14 | TRBD1
TGCGCCAGCAGCTTGGAGCCCCTGGGCGCGAATGAAAAACTGTTTTTT | CASSLEPLGANEKLFF | TRBJ1-4 | few | TRBV5-1 | -